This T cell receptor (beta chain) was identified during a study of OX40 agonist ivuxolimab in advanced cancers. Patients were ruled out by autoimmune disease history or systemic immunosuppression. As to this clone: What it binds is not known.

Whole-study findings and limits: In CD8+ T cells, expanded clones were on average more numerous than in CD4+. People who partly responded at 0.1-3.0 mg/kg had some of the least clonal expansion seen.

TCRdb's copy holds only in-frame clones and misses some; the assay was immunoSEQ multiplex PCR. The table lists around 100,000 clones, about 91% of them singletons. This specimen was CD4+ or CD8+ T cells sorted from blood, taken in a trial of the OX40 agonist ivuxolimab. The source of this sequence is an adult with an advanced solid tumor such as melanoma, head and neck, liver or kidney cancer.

The CDR3 nucleotides are TGTGCCAGCAGCTTGGGGACAGGGTGGGACGAAAAACTGTTTTTT. It is translated as CASSLGTGWDEKLFF. V gene TRBV11-2 combines with J gene TRBJ1-4; TRBD1 matches 9 bases. Germline V gives CDR1 SGHAT, CDR2 FQNNGV. The CDR3 runs to 15 residues. Losses at the gene ends were 3 bases for V and 8 bases for J; bases not matched to a gene: 7.